This entry describes one T cell receptor beta chain. The sample belongs to a study of chemoradiotherapy in HPV16-positive cancers. V lost 3 bases, J lost 2 bases, and 8 bases lay in between. The CDR3 contains 13 residues. Germline CDR1 reads SGDLS; CDR2 reads YYNGEE. Method: immunoSEQ multiplex PCR; TCRdb's copy keeps in-frame clones and lacks some. The table has about 1,300 clones, 80% seen once; the top ten hold 14% to 15%. The source material was tumor tissue, sampled from a patient who underwent chemoradiotherapy. The chain recombines TRBV9 with TRBJ2-5, with D perhaps given as TRBD1 or TRBD2 (5 bases each). The sequence was obtained from a human donor with HPV-associated anogenital cancer. The CDR3 DNA reads TGTGCCAGCAGCGGGGGGAATCAAGAGACCCAGTACTTC. Protein: CASSGGNQETQYF.